This entry describes one T cell receptor (beta chain). The antigen it binds to is not known. No much larger clonotype is one base removed from it; base qualities were not supplied. There are 15 amino acids in the CDR3, from cysteine to phenylalanine inclusive. Kept here is only the CDR3 DNA, which spans 45 bases and is read in frame from base 1. CDR1 is given as KGHSH and CDR2 as LQKENI, both from the germline V gene. V is cut by 0 bases and J by 1 base, and the space between the germline ends is 9 bases. The meaning of the sample's time point label: baseline before first vaccination. Vaccinee samples were obtained from the UK trials COV001 and COV002, which included a single-blind randomized controlled phase 2/3 trial of AZD1222 (ChAdOx1 nCoV-19) in healthy adults. For TCRbeta chain sequencing, PBMC samples from trial participants were taken at day 0 and at day 28 after the second dose. This sample was taken from a study of T cell responses to AZD1222 COVID-19 vaccine (dated by TCRdb to the early 2020s). General notes on the study: Because spike-specific TCR depth and breadth did not differ between the two schedules, AZD1222 recipients who got a second dose at roughly 4 weeks were pooled with those who got a second dose at roughly 12 weeks. Enrollment into the trials was organized by age into subgroups of 18-55, 56-69 and 70-plus years, and those subgroups contained approximately 160, 26 and 62 TCR-sequenced participants, respectively. A total of just over 230 trial participants underwent TCR sequencing, of whom about 210 had received two doses of AZD1222 and approximately 26 had received two doses of the MenACWY control vaccine. The full study reports these points: The whole spike protein was spanned by vaccine-associated CD4 TCRs, and dominant responses were seen in regions 160-218 and 743-854. After two AZD1222 doses, spike-specific TCR breadth and depth were significantly higher than at day 0 and than in MenACWY recipients. Because no samples from the day 14 peak response were available, repertoires could be characterized only after the peak T cell response. Reportedly, close to half of the unique spike-specific TCRs recognized epitopes lying outside the regions that are mutated in the B.1.351 and B.1.1.7 variants. Participants were mostly white British and included more females than males, and it was suggested by the authors that clonal diversity may have been underestimated. In the small 56-69-year group, the increase in depth fell short of significance, most likely because of low power. Conclusions about previously exposed vaccinees are limited, since just 5 or 6 AZD1222 recipients were seropositive for SARS-CoV-2 at baseline.

The CDR3 regions of human TCRbeta chains were analyzed by immunosequencing. In the authors' own workflow: TCRs in the repertoires were matched against a reference library of SARS-CoV-2-specific TCRs that had been generated with the MIRA antigen-specificity platform. Breadth meant the fraction of unique TCRs that were SARS-CoV-2-associated, whereas depth meant the fraction of total T cells that were SARS-CoV-2-associated. Using the MIRA data, every spike-specific TCR was mapped to the spike region that the TCR reacted to and assigned to either a CD4 or a CD8 class. Log10-transformed breadth and depth values were compared by one-way ANOVA with Sidak's multiple comparisons tests. This immuneACCESS table, as held by TCRdb, lists in-frame sequences with V and J called but not all clones. Of the missing ones, under half trace to an unresolved V gene in checked studies; the others have no known cause. From that table come the V and J calls and clone size; the DNA was used to work out D and trimming. Across this sample there are 100,000 to 150,000 clones, with roughly 92% seen only once. The ten largest clones capture roughly 1.8% of the sample.

The receptor chain draws on TRBV18 and TRBJ1-1; the D gene is possibly TRBD1, with 5 bases matching. Specimen: peripheral blood, collected on day 0 of AZD1222 vaccination. The receptor's source is an adult in good health. The CDR3 amino acid sequence is: CASSPPGDSNTEAFF. The DNA is as follows: TGTGCCAGCTCACCACCGGGGGACTCGAACACTGAAGCTTTCTTT. Extended through the reference TRBV18 and TRBJ1-1 proteins, this CDR3 yields the full variable domain: NAGVMQNPRHLVRRRGQEARLRCSPMKGHSHVYWYRQLPEEGLKFMVYLQKENIIDESGMPKERFSAEFPKEGPSILRIQQVVRGDSAAYFCASSPPGDSNTEAFFGQGTRLTVV.